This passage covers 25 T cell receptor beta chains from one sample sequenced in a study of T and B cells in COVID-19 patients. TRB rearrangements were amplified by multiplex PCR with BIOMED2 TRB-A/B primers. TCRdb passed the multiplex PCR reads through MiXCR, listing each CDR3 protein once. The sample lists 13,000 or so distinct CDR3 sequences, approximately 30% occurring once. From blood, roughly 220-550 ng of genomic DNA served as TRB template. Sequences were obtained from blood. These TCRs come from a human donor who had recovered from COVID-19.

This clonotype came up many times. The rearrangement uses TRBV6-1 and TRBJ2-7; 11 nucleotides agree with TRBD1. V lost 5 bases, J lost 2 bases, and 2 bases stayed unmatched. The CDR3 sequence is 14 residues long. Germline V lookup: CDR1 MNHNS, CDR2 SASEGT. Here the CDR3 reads CASSWDRGAYEQYF. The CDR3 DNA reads TGTGCCAGCAGTTGGGACAGGGGGGCCTACGAGCAGTACTTC.

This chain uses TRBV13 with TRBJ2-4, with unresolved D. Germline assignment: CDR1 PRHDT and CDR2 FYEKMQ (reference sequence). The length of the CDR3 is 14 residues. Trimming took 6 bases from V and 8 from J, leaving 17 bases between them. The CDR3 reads CASSFSSGLDIQYF. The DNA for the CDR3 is TGTGCCAGCAGTTTTTCCTCTGGGTTGGACATTCAGTACTTC.

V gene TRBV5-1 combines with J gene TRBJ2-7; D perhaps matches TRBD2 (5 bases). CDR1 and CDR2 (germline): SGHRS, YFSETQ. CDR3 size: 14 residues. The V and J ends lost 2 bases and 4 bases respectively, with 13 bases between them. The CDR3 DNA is TGCGCCAGCAGCTTAACGCTAGCAGCGTACGAGCAGTACTTC. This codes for CASSLTLAAYEQYF.

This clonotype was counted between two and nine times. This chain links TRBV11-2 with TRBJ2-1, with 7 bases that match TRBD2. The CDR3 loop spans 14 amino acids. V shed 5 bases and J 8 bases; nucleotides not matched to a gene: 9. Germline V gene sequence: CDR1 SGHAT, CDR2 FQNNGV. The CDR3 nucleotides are TGTGCCAGCAGCCGGGGGACTACCACTTATGAGCAGTTCTTC. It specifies CASSRGTTTYEQFF.

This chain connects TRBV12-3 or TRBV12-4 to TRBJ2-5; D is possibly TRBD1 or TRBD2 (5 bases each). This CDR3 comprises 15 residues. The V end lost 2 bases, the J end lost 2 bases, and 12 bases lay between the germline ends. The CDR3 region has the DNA TGTGCCAGCAGTTTAAATCTGGGGGAGCAAGAGACCCAGTACTTC. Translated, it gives CASSLNLGEQETQYF.

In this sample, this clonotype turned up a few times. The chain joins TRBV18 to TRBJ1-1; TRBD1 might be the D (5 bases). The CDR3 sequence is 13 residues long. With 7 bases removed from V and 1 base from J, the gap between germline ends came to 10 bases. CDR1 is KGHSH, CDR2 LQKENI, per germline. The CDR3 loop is CASLNQGNTEAFF. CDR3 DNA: TGTGCCAGCTTAAATCAGGGGAACACTGAAGCTTTCTTT.

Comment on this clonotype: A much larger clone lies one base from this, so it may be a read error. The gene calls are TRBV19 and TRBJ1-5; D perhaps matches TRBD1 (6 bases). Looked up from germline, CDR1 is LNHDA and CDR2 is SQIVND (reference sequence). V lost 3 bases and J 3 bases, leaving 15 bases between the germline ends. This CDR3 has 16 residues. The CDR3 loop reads CASSINQGRANQPQHF. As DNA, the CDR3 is TGTGCCAGTAGTATCAACCAGGGGCGCGCCAATCAGCCCCAGCATTTT.

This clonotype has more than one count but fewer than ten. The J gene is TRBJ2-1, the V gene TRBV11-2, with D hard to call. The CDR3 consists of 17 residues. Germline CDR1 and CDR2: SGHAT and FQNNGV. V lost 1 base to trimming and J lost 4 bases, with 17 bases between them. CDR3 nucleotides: TGTGCCAGCAGCTTAGTAGGCTCCGGTAAACGGTACAATGAGCAGTTCTTC. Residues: CASSLVGSGKRYNEQFF.

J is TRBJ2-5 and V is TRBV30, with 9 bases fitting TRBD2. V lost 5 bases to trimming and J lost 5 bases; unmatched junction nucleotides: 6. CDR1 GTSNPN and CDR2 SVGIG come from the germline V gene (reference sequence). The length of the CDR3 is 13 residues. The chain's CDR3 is CAWSGRGGETQYF. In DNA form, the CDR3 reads TGTGCCTGGTCCGGGCGGGGGGGGGAGACCCAGTACTTC.

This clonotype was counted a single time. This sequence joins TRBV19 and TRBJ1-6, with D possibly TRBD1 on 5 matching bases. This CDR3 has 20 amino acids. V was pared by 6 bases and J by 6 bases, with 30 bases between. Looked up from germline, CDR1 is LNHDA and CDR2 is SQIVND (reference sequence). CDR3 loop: CASSKIGPGLAGGGNSPLHF. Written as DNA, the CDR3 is TGTGCCAGTAGCAAGATTGGCCCGGGACTAGCGGGGGGAGGTAATTCACCCCTCCACTTT.

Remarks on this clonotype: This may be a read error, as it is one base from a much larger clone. As DNA, the CDR3 is TGTGCCAGCAGTGGATCCGGGACCCGCAGAGATACGCAGTATTTT. It encodes CASSGSGTRRDTQYF. The chain carries TRBV12-3 or TRBV12-4 and TRBJ2-3; D assignment may be TRBD1 or TRBD2 (5 bases each). This CDR3 spans 15 amino acids. V lost 5 bases, J lost 5 bases, and 17 bases lay in between.

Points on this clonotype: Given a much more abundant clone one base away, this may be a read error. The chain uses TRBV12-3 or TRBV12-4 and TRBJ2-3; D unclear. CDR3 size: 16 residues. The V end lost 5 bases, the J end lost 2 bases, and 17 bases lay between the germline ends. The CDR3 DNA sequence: TGTGCCAGCAGTCCCTTGATCGGTTCAGTCACAGATACGCAGTATTTT. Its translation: CASSPLIGSVTDTQYF.

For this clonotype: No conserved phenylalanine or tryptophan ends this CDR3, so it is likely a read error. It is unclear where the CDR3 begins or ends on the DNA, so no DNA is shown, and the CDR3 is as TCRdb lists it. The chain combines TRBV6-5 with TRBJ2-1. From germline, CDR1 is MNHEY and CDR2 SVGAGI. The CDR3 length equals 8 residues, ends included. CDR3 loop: CASSYTED.

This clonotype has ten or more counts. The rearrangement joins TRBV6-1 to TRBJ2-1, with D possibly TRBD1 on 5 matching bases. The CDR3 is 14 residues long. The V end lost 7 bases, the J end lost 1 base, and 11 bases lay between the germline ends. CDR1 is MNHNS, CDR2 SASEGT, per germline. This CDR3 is CASNTGWSYNEQFF. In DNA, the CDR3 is TGTGCCAGCAACACAGGTTGGTCCTACAATGAGCAGTTCTTC.

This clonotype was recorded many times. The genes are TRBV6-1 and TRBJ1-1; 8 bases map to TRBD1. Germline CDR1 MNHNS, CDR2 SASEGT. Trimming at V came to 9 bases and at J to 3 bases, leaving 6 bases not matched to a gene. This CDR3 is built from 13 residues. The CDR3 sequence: CASYQGADTEAFF. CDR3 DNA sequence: TGTGCCAGTTATCAGGGGGCGGACACTGAAGCTTTCTTT.

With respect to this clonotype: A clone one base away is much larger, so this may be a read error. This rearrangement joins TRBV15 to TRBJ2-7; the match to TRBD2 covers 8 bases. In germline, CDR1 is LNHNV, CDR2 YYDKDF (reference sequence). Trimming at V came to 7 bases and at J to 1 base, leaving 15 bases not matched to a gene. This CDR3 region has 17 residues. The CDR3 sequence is CATNNGLGAGASYEQYF. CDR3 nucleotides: TGTGCCACCAACAATGGCCTAGGAGCGGGAGCATCCTACGAGCAGTACTTC.

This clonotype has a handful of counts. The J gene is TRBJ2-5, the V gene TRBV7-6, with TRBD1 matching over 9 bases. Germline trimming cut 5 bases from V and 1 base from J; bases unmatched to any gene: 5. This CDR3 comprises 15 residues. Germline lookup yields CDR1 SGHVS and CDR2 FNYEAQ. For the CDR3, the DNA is TGTGCCAGCAGCCTTAGACAGGGGGTCCAAGAGACCCAGTACTTC. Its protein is CASSLRQGVQETQYF.

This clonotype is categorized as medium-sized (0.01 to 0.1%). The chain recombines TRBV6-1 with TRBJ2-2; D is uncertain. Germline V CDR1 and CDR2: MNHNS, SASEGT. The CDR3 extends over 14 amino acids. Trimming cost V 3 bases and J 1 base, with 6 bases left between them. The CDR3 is CASSEAVNTGELFF. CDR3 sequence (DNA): TGTGCCAGCAGTGAGGCAGTGAACACCGGGGAGCTGTTTTTT.

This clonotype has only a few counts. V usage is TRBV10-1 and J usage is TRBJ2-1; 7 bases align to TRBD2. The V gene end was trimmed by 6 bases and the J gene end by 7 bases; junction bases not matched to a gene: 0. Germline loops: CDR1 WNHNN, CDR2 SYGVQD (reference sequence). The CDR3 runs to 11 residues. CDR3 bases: TGCGCCAGCAGCGGGGGGAATGAGCAGTTCTTC. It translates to CASSGGNEQFF.

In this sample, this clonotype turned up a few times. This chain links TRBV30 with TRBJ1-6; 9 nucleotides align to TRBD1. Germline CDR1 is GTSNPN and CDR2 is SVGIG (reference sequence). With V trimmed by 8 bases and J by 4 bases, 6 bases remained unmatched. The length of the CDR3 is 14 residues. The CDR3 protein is CALGTGNYNSPLHF. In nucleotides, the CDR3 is TGTGCCCTAGGGACAGGGAATTATAATTCACCCCTCCACTTT.

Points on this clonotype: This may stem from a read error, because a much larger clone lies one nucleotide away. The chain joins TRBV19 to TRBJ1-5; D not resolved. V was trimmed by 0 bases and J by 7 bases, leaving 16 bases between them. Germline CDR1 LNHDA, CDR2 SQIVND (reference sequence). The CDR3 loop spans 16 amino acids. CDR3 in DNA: TGTGCCAGTAGTATAGAGGGAGGGAGGATGAAACAGCCCCAGCATTTT. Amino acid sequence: CASSIEGGRMKQPQHF.

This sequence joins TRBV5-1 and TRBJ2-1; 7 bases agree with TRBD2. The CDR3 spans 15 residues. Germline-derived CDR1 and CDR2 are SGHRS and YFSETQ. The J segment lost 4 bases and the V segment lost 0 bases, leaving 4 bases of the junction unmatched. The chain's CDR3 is CASSLDGTTYNEQFF. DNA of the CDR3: TGCGCCAGCAGCTTGGACGGGACTACTTACAATGAGCAGTTCTTC.

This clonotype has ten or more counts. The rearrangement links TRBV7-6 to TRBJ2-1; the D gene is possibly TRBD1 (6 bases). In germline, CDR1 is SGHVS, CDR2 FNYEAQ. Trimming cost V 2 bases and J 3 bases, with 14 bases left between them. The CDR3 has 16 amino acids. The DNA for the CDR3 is TGTGCCAGCAGCTTAAGACAAACAGGGTACTACAATGAGCAGTTCTTC. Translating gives CASSLRQTGYYNEQFF.

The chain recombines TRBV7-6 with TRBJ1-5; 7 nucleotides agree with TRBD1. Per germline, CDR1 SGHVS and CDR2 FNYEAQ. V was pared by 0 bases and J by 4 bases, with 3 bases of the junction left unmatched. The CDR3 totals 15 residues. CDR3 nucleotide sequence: TGTGCCAGCAGCTTAGCCGGGACAGAAAATCAGCCCCAGCATTTT. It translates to CASSLAGTENQPQHF. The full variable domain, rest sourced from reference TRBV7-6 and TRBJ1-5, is GAGVSQSPRYKVTKRGQDVALRCDPISGHVSLYWYRQALGQGPEFLTYFNYEAQQDKSGLPNDRFSAERPEGSISTLTIQRTEQRDSAMYRCASSLAGTENQPQHFGDGTRLSIL.

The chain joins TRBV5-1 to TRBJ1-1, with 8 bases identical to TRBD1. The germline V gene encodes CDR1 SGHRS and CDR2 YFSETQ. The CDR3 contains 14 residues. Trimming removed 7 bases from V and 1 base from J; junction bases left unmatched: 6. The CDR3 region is CASGQGAPNTEAFF. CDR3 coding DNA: TGCGCCAGCGGGCAGGGGGCCCCGAACACTGAAGCTTTCTTT.